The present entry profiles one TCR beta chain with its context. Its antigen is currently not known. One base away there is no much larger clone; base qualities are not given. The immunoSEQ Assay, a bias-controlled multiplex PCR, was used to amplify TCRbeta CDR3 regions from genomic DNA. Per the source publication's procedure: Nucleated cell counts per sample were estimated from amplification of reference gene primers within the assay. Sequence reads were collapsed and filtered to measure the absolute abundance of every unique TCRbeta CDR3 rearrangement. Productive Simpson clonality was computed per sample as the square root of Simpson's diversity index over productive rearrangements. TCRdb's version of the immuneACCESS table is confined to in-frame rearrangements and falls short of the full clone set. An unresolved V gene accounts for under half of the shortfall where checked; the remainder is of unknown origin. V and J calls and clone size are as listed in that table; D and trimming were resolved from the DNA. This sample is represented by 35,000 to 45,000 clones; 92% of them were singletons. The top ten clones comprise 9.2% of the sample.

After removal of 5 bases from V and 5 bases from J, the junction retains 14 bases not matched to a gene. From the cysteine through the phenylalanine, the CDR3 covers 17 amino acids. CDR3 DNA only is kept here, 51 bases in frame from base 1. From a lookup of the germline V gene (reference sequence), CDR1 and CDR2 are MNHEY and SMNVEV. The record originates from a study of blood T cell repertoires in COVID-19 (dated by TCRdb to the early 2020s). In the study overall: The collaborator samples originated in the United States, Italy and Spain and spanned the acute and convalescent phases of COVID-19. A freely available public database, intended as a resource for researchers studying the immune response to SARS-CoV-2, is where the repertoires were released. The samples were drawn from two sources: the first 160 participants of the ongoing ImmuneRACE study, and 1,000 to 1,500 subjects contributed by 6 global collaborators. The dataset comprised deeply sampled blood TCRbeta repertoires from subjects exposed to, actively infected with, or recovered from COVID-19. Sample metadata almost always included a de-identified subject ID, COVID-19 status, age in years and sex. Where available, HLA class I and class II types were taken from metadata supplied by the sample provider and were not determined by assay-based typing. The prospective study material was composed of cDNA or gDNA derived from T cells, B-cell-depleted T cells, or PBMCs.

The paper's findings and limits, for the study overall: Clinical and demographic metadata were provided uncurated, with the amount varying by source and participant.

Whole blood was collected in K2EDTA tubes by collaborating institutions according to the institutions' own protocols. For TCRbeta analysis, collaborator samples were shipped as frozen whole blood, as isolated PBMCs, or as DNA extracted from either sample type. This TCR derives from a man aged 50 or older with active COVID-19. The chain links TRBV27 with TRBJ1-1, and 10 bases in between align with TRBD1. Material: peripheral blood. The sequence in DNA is TGTGCCAGCAGTGTAGGACAGGGGGATCCTTCGAAGACTGAAGCTTTCTTT. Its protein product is CASSVGQGDPSKTEAFF.